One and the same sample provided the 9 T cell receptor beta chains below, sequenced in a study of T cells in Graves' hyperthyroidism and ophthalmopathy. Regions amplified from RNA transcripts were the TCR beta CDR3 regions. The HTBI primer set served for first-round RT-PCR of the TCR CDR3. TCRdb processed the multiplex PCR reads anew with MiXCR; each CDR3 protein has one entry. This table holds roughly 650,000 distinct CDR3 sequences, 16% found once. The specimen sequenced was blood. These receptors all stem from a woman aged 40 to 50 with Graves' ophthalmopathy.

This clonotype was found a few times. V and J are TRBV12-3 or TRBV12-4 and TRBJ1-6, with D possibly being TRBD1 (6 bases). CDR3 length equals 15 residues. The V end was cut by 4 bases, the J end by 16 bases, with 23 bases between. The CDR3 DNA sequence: TGTGCCAGCAGTTCACCGGGACACGAGTATAACGCGCTCCACTTT. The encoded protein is CASSSPGHEYNALHF.

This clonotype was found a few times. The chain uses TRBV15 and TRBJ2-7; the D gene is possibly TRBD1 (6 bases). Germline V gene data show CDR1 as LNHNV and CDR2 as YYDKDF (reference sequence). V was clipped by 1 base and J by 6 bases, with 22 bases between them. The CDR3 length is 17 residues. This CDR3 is CATSRGTSGTLFPEQYF. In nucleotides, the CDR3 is TGTGCCACCAGCAGAGGGACGTCCGGGACACTTTTTCCCGAGCAGTACTTC.

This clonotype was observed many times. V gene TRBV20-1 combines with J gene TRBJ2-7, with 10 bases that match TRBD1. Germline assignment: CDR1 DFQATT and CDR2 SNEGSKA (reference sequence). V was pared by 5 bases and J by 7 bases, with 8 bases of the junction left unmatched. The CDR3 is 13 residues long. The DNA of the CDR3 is TGCAGTGCTGTCCCGGGACAGGGGCGGGAGCAGTACTTC. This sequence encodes CSAVPGQGREQYF.

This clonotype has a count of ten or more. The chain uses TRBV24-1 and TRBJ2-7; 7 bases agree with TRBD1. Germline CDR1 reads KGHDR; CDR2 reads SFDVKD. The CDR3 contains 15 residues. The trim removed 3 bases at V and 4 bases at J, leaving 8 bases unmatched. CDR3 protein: CATSDPRQGYYEQYF. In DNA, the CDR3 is TGTGCCACCAGTGATCCCCGACAGGGTTATTACGAGCAGTACTTC.

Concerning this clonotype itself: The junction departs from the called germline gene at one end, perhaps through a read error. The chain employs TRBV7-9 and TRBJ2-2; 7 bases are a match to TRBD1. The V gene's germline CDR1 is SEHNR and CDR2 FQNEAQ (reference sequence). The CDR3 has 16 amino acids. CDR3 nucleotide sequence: TGTGCTAGCAGCCAATCTCGGGACAGATCCACCGGGGAGCTGTTTTTT. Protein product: CASSQSRDRSTGELFF.

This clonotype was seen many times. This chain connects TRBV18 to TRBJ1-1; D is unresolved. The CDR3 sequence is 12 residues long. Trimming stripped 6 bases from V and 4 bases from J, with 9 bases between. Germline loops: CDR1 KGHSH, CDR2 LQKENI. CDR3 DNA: TGTGCCAGCTCCAGGTTAGGCACTGAAGCTTTCTTT. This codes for CASSRLGTEAFF.

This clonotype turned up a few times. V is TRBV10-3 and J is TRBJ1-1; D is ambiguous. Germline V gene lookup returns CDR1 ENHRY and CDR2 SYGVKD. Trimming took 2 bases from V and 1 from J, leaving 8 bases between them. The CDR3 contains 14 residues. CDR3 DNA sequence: TGTGCCATCAGTGAGCCCCCAGAGAACACTGAAGCTTTCTTT. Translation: CAISEPPENTEAFF.

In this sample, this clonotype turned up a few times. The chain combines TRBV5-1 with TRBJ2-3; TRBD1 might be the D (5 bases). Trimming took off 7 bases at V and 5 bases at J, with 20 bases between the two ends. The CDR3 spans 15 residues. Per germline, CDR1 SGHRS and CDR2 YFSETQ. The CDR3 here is CASRRSTVAGDTQYF. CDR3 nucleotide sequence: TGCGCCAGCCGCCGCTCGACAGTGGCAGGAGATACGCAGTATTTT.

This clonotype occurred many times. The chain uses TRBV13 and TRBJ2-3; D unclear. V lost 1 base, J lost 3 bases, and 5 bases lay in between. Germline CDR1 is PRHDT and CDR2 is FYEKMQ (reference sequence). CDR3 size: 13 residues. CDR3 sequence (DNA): TGTGCCAGCAGCTTAGCGCTGACAGATACGCAGTATTTT. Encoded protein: CASSLALTDTQYF.